This T cell receptor (beta chain) comes out of a study of shared clonotypes between healthy human individuals. Measured with immunoSEQ multiplex PCR; TCRdb has only the in-frame clones, and not every one. Of about 2.4 million clones listed, around 94% were seen once; the top ten hold roughly 0.13%. CDR3 length: 15 amino acids. After removal of 0 bases from V and 7 bases from J, the junction contained 4 bases not matched to a gene. CDR1 and CDR2 (germline): MGHRA, YSYEKL. Sequencing was done on a sample of naive CD4+ T cells sorted from blood. The sample's subset: CD45RA+ positively selected. This sequence originates from a man between 18 and 29 years old in good health. V gene TRBV4-1 combines with J gene TRBJ1-5, with 9 bases identical to TRBD1. CDR3 nucleotides: TGCGCCAGCAGCCAAGATCTGGGACAGGGCCAGCCCCAGCATTTT. Its translation: CASSQDLGQGQPQHF.